These T cell receptor beta chains were read from a single sample in a study of vaccination effects on CD4 cells after COVID-19. The method was immunoSEQ multiplex PCR; TCRdb's version includes in-frame clones alone and lacks a portion of them. The table has 15,000 to 20,000 clones, about 75% seen once. Which antigens these TCRs recognize remains unknown. The source was CD4+ T cells from PBMCs cultured with HCoV-NL63 spike peptides, collected after COVID-19 vaccination. Source of these receptors: a human donor who received a COVID-19 vaccine. Each CDR3 is given with its conserved first and last residue. The D gene is left open where the match is weak. Only part of the rows carry a size: once, few, many, or a class if the clone is expanded.

once	.	TRBV19	TRBJ1-4	TGTGCCAGTAGACGGGAAATACAGGGTGAAAAACTGTTTTTT	CASRREIQGEKLFF
few	.	TRBV4-1	TRBJ2-6	TGCGCCAGCAGCCAAGATACGAAGGTAGGAGTCGGATCTGGGGCCAACGTCCTGACTTTC	CASSQDTKVGVGSGANVLTF
.	TRBD2	TRBV2	TRBJ2-1	TGTGCCAGCAGGGAGGGACTAGCGGGCAATGAGCAGTTCTTC	CASREGLAGNEQFF
.	.	TRBV6-5	TRBJ1-1	TGTGCCAGCCGGGTCGCGACGGGCACTGAAGCTTTCTTT	CASRVATGTEAFF
.	TRBD2	TRBV28	TRBJ2-1	TGTGCCAGCAGTCCCCAAGGAGCTAGCGGGAGGTACAATGAGCAGTTCTTC	CASSPQGASGRYNEQFF
.	.	TRBV7-2	TRBJ2-7	TGTGCCAGCAGCTCTCGCGATTCCAGGGGCCTGTCCTACGAGCAGTACTTC	CASSSRDSRGLSYEQYF
.	.	TRBV25-1	TRBJ2-7	TGTGCCAGCAGCCAAACAGGGTACGAGCAGTACTTC	CASSQTGYEQYF
once	TRBD2	TRBV6-5	TRBJ2-7	TGTGCCAGCAGTTGGGGGGGGAAGGACTACGAGCAGTACTTC	CASSWGGKDYEQYF
.	TRBD1	TRBV13	TRBJ2-7	TGTGCCAGCAGCTTAACCTCGGACAGGAGCTACGAGCAGTACTTC	CASSLTSDRSYEQYF
.	TRBD1	TRBV14	TRBJ1-1	TGTGCCAGCAGCCAAGTACGCTGGGACAGGGTTTGGGCTGAAGCTTTCTTT	CASSQVRWDRVWAEAFF
.	.	TRBV5-6	TRBJ1-2	TGTGCCAGCAGAACCGGGAGCACAGCTTTCACCTTC	CASRTGSTAFTF
.	.	TRBV4-2	TRBJ1-4	TGTGCCAGCAGCCTCTCTAATGAAAAACTGTTTTTT	CASSLSNEKLFF
.	.	TRBV7-2	TRBJ1-1	TGTGCCAGCAGCTTAGGGTGGAACACTGAAGCTTTCTTT	CASSLGWNTEAFF
.	TRBD2	TRBV5-5	TRBJ2-3	TGTGCCAGCAGCTTATGGTTCGAGCGGGGGGGGGCAGATACGCAGTATTTT	CASSLWFERGGADTQYF
medium-sized	.	TRBV30	TRBJ1-5	TGTGCCTGGAGTGTACAGGGCAATCAGCCCCAGCATTTT	CAWSVQGNQPQHF
.	.	TRBV10-1	TRBJ2-7	TGCGCCAGCAGTGAATCCCCATGCAGGCACTCCTACGAGCAGTACTTC	CASSESPCRHSYEQYF
.	TRBD2	TRBV2	TRBJ2-5	TGTGCCAGCAGACAAAGCGGGGCCACCTGGACCCAGTACTTC	CASRQSGATWTQYF
.	.	TRBV18	TRBJ2-5	TGTGCCAGCTCACTATCTGAAGGGCTAGCATGGACCCAGTACTTC	CASSLSEGLAWTQYF
.	.	TRBV11-2	TRBJ2-1	TGTGCCAGCAGCTCTTTGGTCTACAATGAGCAGTTCTTC	CASSSLVYNEQFF
once	.	TRBV5-1	TRBJ1-2	TGCGCCAGCAGCTTCAACGGGGAACGGGGCTACACCTTC	CASSFNGERGYTF
few	.	TRBV19	TRBJ1-5	TGTGCCAGTAGTATTGAGAGTAGCAATCAGCCCCAGCATTTT	CASSIESSNQPQHF
.	TRBD1	TRBV18	TRBJ1-2	TGTGCCAGCTCACCTCCGGGACAGGGCCATGGCTACACCTTC	CASSPPGQGHGYTF
.	TRBD2	TRBV6-6	TRBJ2-4	TGTGCCAGCATACCGGGAGGGTCCAAAAACATTCAGTACTTC	CASIPGGSKNIQYF
.	TRBD2	TRBV9	TRBJ2-1	TGTGCCAGCAGCCCCCGGACTAGCGGCGATGAGCAGTTCTTC	CASSPRTSGDEQFF
once	.	TRBV20-1	TRBJ1-1	TGCAGTGCTAGAGATCCACGCGGAGCTTTCTTT	CSARDPRGAFF